Each of the 22 T cell receptor beta chains below was sequenced from the same sample in a study of cytomegalovirus exposure and HLA in healthy donors. 13 Jbeta primers and 60 Vbeta primers were used for the PCR. This table comes from immunoSEQ multiplex PCR, and its TCRdb copy is limited to in-frame clones, with some not included. Reported are approximately 190,000 clones; the ten largest clones contain almost 6.5%. The sample consisted of PBMCs. The source is a man aged 30 to 45 in good health and CMV-seronegative.

This chain connects TRBV6-6 to TRBJ1-4; TRBD1 aligns across 7 bases. The germline V gene has CDR1 MNHNY and CDR2 SVGAGI (reference sequence). CDR3 length: 14 residues. V shed 8 bases, J shed 5 bases, and the junction held 8 bases outside the gene matches. The CDR3 loop is CASGTAGGNEKLFF. CDR3 DNA: TGTGCCAGCGGGACAGCCGGCGGGAATGAAAAACTGTTTTTT.

The rearrangement uses TRBV5-1 and TRBJ2-1, with 8 nucleotides matching TRBD1. Germline values: CDR1 SGHRS, CDR2 YFSETQ. V shed 1 base, J shed 8 bases, and the junction held 5 bases outside the gene matches. This CDR3 is built from 14 residues. CDR3 DNA sequence: TGCGCCAGCAGCTTGACCCAGGGGGCTGATGAGCAGTTCTTC. Translation gives CASSLTQGADEQFF.

The chain combines TRBV11-2 with TRBJ2-3; the D gene is possibly TRBD1 (6 bases). Germline V gene sequence: CDR1 SGHAT, CDR2 FQNNGV. There are 14 residues in the CDR3. V was cut by 5 bases and J by 3 bases, with 12 bases left in between. CDR3 region: CASSDNRETDTQYF. The CDR3 DNA reads TGTGCCAGCAGCGACAACAGGGAAACAGATACGCAGTATTTT. Using reference TRBV11-2 and TRBJ2-3 for the parts outside the CDR3, the full variable domain is EAGVAQSPRYKIIEKRQSVAFWCNPISGHATLYWYQQILGQGPKLLIQFQNNGVVDDSQLPKDRFSAERLKGVDSTLKIQPAKLEDSAVYLCASSDNRETDTQYFGPGTRLTVL.

CDR3 region: CSGRTGTGPSTNYGYTF. The CDR3 bases are TGCAGCGGAAGAACCGGGACAGGGCCCTCCACTAACTATGGCTACACCTTC. The gene calls are TRBV29-1 and TRBJ1-2, with TRBD1 identical over 9 bases. Per germline, CDR1 SQVTM and CDR2 ANQGSEA. This CDR3 contains 17 residues. V was clipped by 7 bases and J by 0 bases; unmatched bases: 15.

The CDR3: CASSQDPWGEDQPQHF. CDR3 DNA: TGTGCCAGCAGCCAGGATCCGTGGGGGGAGGATCAGCCCCAGCATTTT. This chain links TRBV4-2 with TRBJ1-5, with a weak D call TRBD1 (5 bases). CDR1 and CDR2 (germline): LGHNA, YNFKEQ. The length of the CDR3 is 16 residues. Trimming took 3 bases from V and 5 from J, leaving 17 bases between them.

The chain carries TRBV19 and TRBJ1-3; 9 bases align to TRBD1. Unmatched junction bases numbered 7, after V lost 1 base and J lost 3 bases. Germline assignment: CDR1 LNHDA and CDR2 SQIVND (reference sequence). This CDR3 is built from 17 residues. The CDR3 DNA reads as TGTGCCAGTAGTATAGGAGCCACAGGGGGCCTTGGAAACACCATATATTTT. It translates to CASSIGATGGLGNTIYF.

This chain links TRBV6-5 with TRBJ1-4; D uncertain. Germline V gene data show CDR1 as MNHEY and CDR2 as SVGAGI. The V gene lost 0 bases and the J gene lost 5 bases, with 13 bases spanning the gap. The CDR3 loop spans 16 amino acids. CDR3 DNA sequence: TGTGCCAGCAGTTACTCGCGGGGAAGCAGAAATGAAAAACTGTTTTTT. Its protein product is CASSYSRGSRNEKLFF.

The CDR3 nucleotides are TGCGCCAGCAGCCAAGGAACAGGGAACAATGAGCAGTTCTTC. As protein: CASSQGTGNNEQFF. The rearrangement links TRBV4-3 to TRBJ2-1; D is perhaps TRBD1 (6 bases). V lost 1 base and J lost 5, with 9 bases in between. In germline, CDR1 is LGHNA, CDR2 YSLEER. This CDR3 is built from 14 residues.

V and J are TRBV6-5 and TRBJ2-1, with D possibly matching TRBD1 (6 bases). The CDR3 has 13 residues. The V gene's germline CDR1 is MNHEY and CDR2 SVGAGI. Trimming left V 0 bases short and J 10 bases short, with 10 bases between. In nucleotides, the CDR3 is TGTGCCAGCAGTTACTCCAGGGGACGGGAGCAGTTCTTC. It encodes CASSYSRGREQFF.

The rearrangement links TRBV5-5 to TRBJ1-5; tentative D call: TRBD1 (5 bases). Trimming shortened V by 2 bases and J by 8 bases, and 8 bases separated the two germline ends. The CDR3 length is 12 residues. Germline loops: CDR1 SGHKS, CDR2 YYEKEE (reference sequence). CDR3 amino acids: CASSLGVKPQHF. The CDR3 bases are TGTGCCAGCAGCTTAGGGGTCAAGCCCCAGCATTTT.

V usage is TRBV10-3 and J usage is TRBJ2-1; D is possibly TRBD1 (5 bases). The ends were cut back, 3 bases at V and 8 bases at J, with 14 bases in the middle. From germline, CDR1 is ENHRY and CDR2 SYGVKD. This CDR3 comprises 14 residues. CDR3 sequence (DNA): TGTGCCATCAGTGAAACTCCAAAGGGGCATGAGCAGTTCTTC. It codes for CAISETPKGHEQFF.

This chain links TRBV18 with TRBJ1-2; TRBD1 aligns across 8 bases. Per germline, CDR1 KGHSH and CDR2 LQKENI. This CDR3 has 15 amino acids. V shed 3 bases, J shed 6 bases, and the junction held 9 bases outside the gene matches. In DNA form, the CDR3 reads TGTGCCAGCTCACCGACAGGGGAGGAGGCGGATGGCTACACCTTC. Residues: CASSPTGEEADGYTF.

This chain connects TRBV2 to TRBJ1-4; D not resolved. Germline V CDR1 and CDR2: SNHLY, FYNNEI. This CDR3 has 13 residues. V shed 6 bases and J shed 4 bases, with 9 bases lying between them. CDR3 in amino acids: CASSPSVNEKLFF. DNA for the CDR3: TGTGCCAGCAGCCCCTCCGTTAATGAAAAACTGTTTTTT.

The chain has TRBV30 and TRBJ1-4, with 8 bases lining up with TRBD1. Trimming at V came to 5 bases and at J to 3 bases, leaving 2 bases not matched to a gene. The CDR3 runs to 13 residues. CDR1 GTSNPN and CDR2 SVGIG come from the germline V gene (reference sequence). The CDR3 DNA reads TGTGCCTGGCAGGGACAGGCTAATGAAAAACTGTTTTTT. It yields the protein CAWQGQANEKLFF.

The genes are TRBV6-1 and TRBJ1-4; 10 bases are shared with TRBD1. Trimming cost V 6 bases and J 7 bases; bases outside gene matches: 5. The CDR3 runs 14 residues. Germline CDR1 is MNHNS and CDR2 is SASEGT. The CDR3 loop is CASSRRDRGEKLFF. The CDR3 DNA follows: TGTGCCAGCAGCCGCCGGGACAGGGGTGAAAAACTGTTTTTT.

This chain joins TRBV14 and TRBJ2-1, with a tentative D call TRBD2 (5 bases). V shed 1 base and J shed 12 bases, with 22 bases lying between them. Germline assignment: CDR1 SGHDN and CDR2 FVKESK. This CDR3 contains 16 residues. The CDR3 protein is CASSQAGIRVGMGQFF. CDR3 in DNA: TGTGCCAGCAGCCAAGCCGGGATCCGAGTTGGGATGGGGCAGTTCTTC.

This chain links TRBV30 with TRBJ2-7; D is possibly TRBD1 (6 bases). The V end lost 2 bases, the J end lost 6 bases, and 17 bases lay between the germline ends. Germline V gives CDR1 GTSNPN, CDR2 SVGIG (reference sequence). The CDR3 is 14 amino acids. CDR3 in DNA: TGTGCCTGGAGTAGGGGGACCGACCGCCTCGAGCAGTACTTC. Translated: CAWSRGTDRLEQYF.

The V call is TRBV19, the J call TRBJ1-2; possibly TRBD1 for D (6 bases). CDR1 and CDR2 (germline): LNHDA, SQIVND (reference sequence). This CDR3 region has 16 residues. V shed 5 bases and J shed 1 base, with 17 bases lying between them. CDR3 loop: CASSAPAGAYNYGYTF. The CDR3 region has the DNA TGTGCCAGTAGTGCCCCGGCAGGGGCCTATAACTATGGCTACACCTTC.

The rearrangement links TRBV18 to TRBJ1-4, with D perhaps TRBD1 (5 bases). This CDR3 has 17 amino acids. CDR1 KGHSH and CDR2 LQKENI come from the germline V gene. The V end was cut by 2 bases, the J end by 2 bases, with 15 bases between. The CDR3 reads CASSPSQGRFTNEKLFF. DNA for the CDR3: TGTGCCAGCTCACCAAGTCAGGGAAGGTTTACTAATGAAAAACTGTTTTTT.

The chain carries TRBV6-4 and TRBJ1-1; TRBD1 is a possible D gene (5 bases). With 6 bases removed from V and 3 bases from J, the gap between germline ends came to 14 bases. Germline loops: CDR1 MRHNA, CDR2 SNTAGT. The CDR3 totals 14 residues. The CDR3 DNA reads as TGTGCCAGCAGGGGGGAGGCATCCTACACTGAAGCTTTCTTT. The encoded protein is CASRGEASYTEAFF.

The chain combines TRBV7-9 with TRBJ1-1, with unresolved D. There are 15 residues in the CDR3. V lost 8 bases to trimming and J lost 5 bases, with 21 bases between them. CDR1 and CDR2 from the germline V gene are SEHNR and FQNEAQ (reference sequence). DNA for the CDR3: TGTGCCAGCTCCTTTACACCCCCCGAATCGACTGAAGCTTTCTTT. Protein product: CASSFTPPESTEAFF.

CDR3 in amino acids: CACRPDNNQPQHF. CDR3 DNA: TGTGCCTGTCGACCGGACAACAATCAGCCCCAGCATTTT. The chain recombines TRBV30 with TRBJ1-5, with a weak D call TRBD1 (5 bases). Germline CDR1 and CDR2: GTSNPN and SVGIG (reference sequence). Trimming stripped 6 bases from V and 3 bases from J, with 12 bases between. The CDR3 has 13 residues. Combining the CDR3 with reference TRBV30 and TRBJ1-5 gives the whole variable domain SQTIHQWPATLVQPVGSPLSLECTVEGTSNPNLYWYRQAAGRGLQLLFYSVGIGQISSEVPQNLSASRPQDRQFILSSKKLLLSDSGFYLCACRPDNNQPQHFGDGTRLSIL.